The 28 T cell receptor beta chains presented below share a single source sample, sequenced in a study of regulatory T cells in long-lasting Graves disease (dated by TCRdb to the early 2020s). Library generation was performed with multiplex PCR. Sequenced on an Illumina HiSeq 4000. TCR beta libraries were built with iRepertoire HTBI primers and Arm-PCR amplification of CDR3 regions. The raw public data were reprocessed by TCRdb itself: fastp quality trimming at Q25, MiXCR clonotype calling, in-frame beta chains only. One record per CDR3 amino acid sequence lists the most common genes and DNA. The sample profile shows about 440,000 distinct CDR3 sequences; about a sixth of them were found once. Around 10% of the sample lies in the top ten. The time point label on this specimen signifies: newly diagnosed GD, antithyroid drugs for less than 3 months. RNA was extracted from PBMCs in TRIzol for both TCR sequencing and RNA sequencing.

The same specimen was also included in a second study, on T cells in Graves' hyperthyroidism and ophthalmopathy.

The sample consisted of peripheral blood mononuclear cells (PBMCs), taken at new diagnosis, from a patient treated with antithyroid drugs. The receptor source for this set is a woman in her 30s with Graves disease. Donor details come from another sample of the same person, matched by shared clones.

This clonotype was detected a few times. Compared with germline, one end of the junction differs, possibly owing to a read error. The gene calls are TRBV5-1 and TRBJ1-3; TRBD1 might be the D (5 bases). This CDR3 is built from 15 residues. Germline V gene sequence: CDR1 SGHRS, CDR2 YFSETQ. In nucleotides, the CDR3 is TGTGCCAGCAGCTTACCAGGGAGCTCTGGAAACACCATATATTTT. Translated: CASSLPGSSGNTIYF.

The table lists this clonotype with many counts. The V gene is TRBV7-9, the J gene TRBJ2-3; TRBD2 matches 10 bases. This CDR3 is built from 16 residues. Trimming removed 4 bases from V and 6 bases from J; junction bases left unmatched: 10. Germline-derived CDR1 and CDR2 are SEHNR and FQNEAQ (reference sequence). The CDR3 region has the DNA TGTGCCAGCAGCTCCTTAGCGGGAGGCCAGCTTGATACGCAGTATTTT. This codes for CASSSLAGGQLDTQYF. Filled out from reference TRBV7-9 and TRBJ2-3, the complete variable domain reads DTGVSQNPRHKITKRGQNVTFRCDPISEHNRLYWYRQTLGQGPEFLTYFQNEAQLEKSRLLSDRFSAERPKGSFSTLEIQRTEQGDSAMYLCASSSLAGGQLDTQYFGPGTRLTVL.

This clonotype was detected ten times or more. This chain connects TRBV18 to TRBJ2-1; possible D gene TRBD2, 5 bases. V was clipped by 9 bases and J by 5 bases, with 14 bases between them. This CDR3 comprises 13 residues. CDR1 is KGHSH, CDR2 LQKENI, per germline. The CDR3 sequence is CASSSGRNNEQFF. CDR3 coding DNA: TGTGCCAGTTCAAGCGGCAGAAACAATGAGCAGTTCTTC. Looking up the rest from reference TRBV18 and TRBJ2-1 gives the full variable domain: NAGVMQNPRHLVRRRGQEARLRCSPMKGHSHVYWYRQLPEEGLKFMVYLQKENIIDESGMPKERFSAEFPKEGPSILRIQQVVRGDSAAYFCASSSGRNNEQFFGPGTRLTVL.

This clonotype was observed a few times. The CDR3 loop reads CASTKSTGDTEAFF. CDR3 DNA sequence: TGTGCCAGTACTAAGAGCACAGGGGACACTGAAGCTTTCTTT. The rearrangement uses TRBV6-1 and TRBJ1-1, with TRBD1 identical over 7 bases. The J segment lost 3 bases and the V segment lost 9 bases, leaving 10 bases of the junction unmatched. CDR3 length equals 14 residues. CDR1 is MNHNS, CDR2 SASEGT, per germline.

This clonotype was seen at least ten times. The gene calls are TRBV12-5 and TRBJ2-1, with TRBD2 matching over 11 bases. This CDR3 spans 17 amino acids. Germline V CDR1 and CDR2: LGHNT, FRNRAP. The V gene end was trimmed by 8 bases and the J gene end by 5 bases; junction bases not matched to a gene: 14. DNA for the CDR3: TGTGCTAGTCATTTTAGTTTAGGGACTAGCGGAAACAATGAGCAGTTCTTC. Its protein is CASHFSLGTSGNNEQFF. Together with reference TRBV12-5 and TRBJ2-1, the CDR3 gives the full variable domain: DARVTQTPRHKVTEMGQEVTMRCQPILGHNTVFWYRQTMMQGLELLAYFRNRAPLDDSGMPKDRFSAEMPDATLATLKIQPSEPRDSAVYFCASHFSLGTSGNNEQFFGPGTRLTVL.

Remarks on this clonotype: A much larger clonotype is one base distant, so this may be a read error. The rearrangement joins TRBV5-1 to TRBJ1-1; 7 bases match TRBD1. Germline assignment: CDR1 SGHRS and CDR2 YFSETQ. Unmatched junction bases numbered 13, after V lost 9 bases and J lost 5 bases. The CDR3 has 14 residues. CDR3 DNA sequence: TGCGCCAACAGGGCAGGGGGTGGAGGGACTGAAGCTTTCTTT. Its protein product is CANRAGGGGTEAFF.

About this clonotype itself: Given a far larger clone just one base away, this is likely a sequencing read error. The gene calls are TRBV7-2 and TRBJ2-1; the D gene is possibly TRBD2 (6 bases). There are 15 residues in the CDR3. Trimming left V 2 bases short and J 10 bases short, with 18 bases between. Looked up from germline, CDR1 is SGHTA and CDR2 is FQGNSA. CDR3 DNA sequence: TGTGCCAGCAGCTTACACAGGAGGGCGAATTACGAGCAGTTCTTC. Protein: CASSLHRRANYEQFF.

This clonotype turned up a few times. A much bigger clone sits one base away, suggesting this may be a read error. The chain links TRBV3-1 to TRBJ2-5; D is unresolved. V was cut by 1 base and J by 4 bases, with 7 bases left in between. Germline V gene sequence: CDR1 LGHDT, CDR2 YNNKEL (reference sequence). The CDR3 loop spans 13 amino acids. The CDR3 here is CASSQVSRETQYF. The CDR3 DNA reads as TGTGCCAGCAGCCAAGTGTCCCGAGAGACCCAGTACTTC.

Ten or more counts support this clonotype. The V call is TRBV12-3 or TRBV12-4, the J call TRBJ1-1, with 11 bases matching TRBD1. Unmatched junction bases numbered 2, after V lost 5 bases and J lost 0 bases. The CDR3 totals 15 residues. As DNA, the CDR3 is TGTGCCAGCAGTGGACAGGGGGCACTGAACACTGAAGCTTTCTTT. As protein: CASSGQGALNTEAFF.

This clonotype has ten or more counts. The chain employs TRBV18 and TRBJ2-7; the match to TRBD2 covers 7 bases. The CDR3 consists of 15 residues. Germline CDR1 is KGHSH and CDR2 is LQKENI. After removal of 3 bases from V and 0 bases from J, the junction contained 5 bases not matched to a gene. The CDR3 loop is CASSPGTTRSYEQYF. The CDR3 nucleotides read TGTGCCAGCTCACCCGGGACTACCCGCTCCTACGAGCAGTACTTC.

V is TRBV20-1 and J is TRBJ2-3; 7 bases are a match to TRBD1. The CDR3 has 16 amino acids. V trimming: 6 bases; J trimming: 3 bases; junction bases outside the gene matches: 15. Germline CDR1 and CDR2: DFQATT and SNEGSKA (reference sequence). The CDR3 loop reads CSASPVAGGGTDTQYF. CDR3 in DNA: TGCAGTGCCAGCCCCGTGGCAGGGGGTGGGACAGATACGCAGTATTTT.

This clonotype has a count of ten or more. The genes are TRBV6-1 and TRBJ2-2; possibly TRBD2 for D (6 bases). Per germline, CDR1 MNHNS and CDR2 SASEGT. The CDR3 has 17 amino acids. The V gene lost 7 bases and the J gene lost 4 bases, with 22 bases spanning the gap. CDR3 loop: CASIPASGGGSTGELFF. CDR3 coding DNA: TGTGCCAGCATCCCCGCTTCTGGGGGAGGAAGCACCGGGGAGCTGTTTTTT.

V usage is TRBV19 and J usage is TRBJ2-7; 9 bases map to TRBD1. The germline gives CDR1 LNHDA, CDR2 SQIVND (reference sequence). The CDR3 sequence is 13 residues long. The trim removed 10 bases at V and 2 bases at J, leaving 6 bases unmatched. This CDR3 is CATKDRGAYEQYF. The DNA for the CDR3 is TGTGCCACTAAGGACAGGGGTGCCTACGAGCAGTACTTC.

This clonotype has a count of ten or more. The junction departs from germline at one end; a sequencing error may be responsible. The chain uses TRBV11-2 and TRBJ2-5, with 7 positions matching TRBD2. The germline gives CDR1 SGHAT, CDR2 FQNNGV. The CDR3 totals 17 residues. The CDR3 nucleotides are TGCGCCAGCAGCCCCCGAGGTGGCCGGGAGGAGGGAGAGACCCAGTACTTC. Residues: CASSPRGGREEGETQYF. The variable domain in full, with the rest retrieved from reference TRBV11-2 and TRBJ2-5, is EAGVAQSPRYKIIEKRQSVAFWCNPISGHATLYWYQQILGQGPKLLIQFQNNGVVDDSQLPKDRFSAERLKGVDSTLKIQPAKLEDSAVYLCASSPRGGREEGETQYFGPGTRLLVL.

This clonotype was seen ten or more times. The chain uses TRBV6-5 and TRBJ1-1, with unresolved D. V lost 4 bases and J lost 3, with 9 bases in between. CDR1 MNHEY and CDR2 SVGAGI come from the germline V gene. This CDR3 has 13 residues. Here the CDR3 reads CASSFKMDTEAFF. The CDR3, as DNA: TGTGCCAGCAGTTTTAAAATGGACACTGAAGCTTTCTTT.

This clonotype showed up many times. The CDR3 DNA reads TGTGCCTGGAGTATGAGGGTGTGGACTGAAGCTTTCTTT. Translated, it gives CAWSMRVWTEAFF. This chain links TRBV30 with TRBJ1-1; D not certain. This CDR3 region has 13 residues. Trimming took off 2 bases at V and 5 bases at J, with 12 bases between the two ends. Germline CDR1 is GTSNPN and CDR2 is SVGIG (reference sequence).

At least ten counts were recorded for this clonotype. The rearrangement uses TRBV2 and TRBJ2-1, with TRBD2 identical over 12 bases. CDR1 is SNHLY, CDR2 FYNNEI, per germline. The J segment lost 12 bases and the V segment lost 3 bases, leaving 3 bases of the junction unmatched. The CDR3 runs 13 residues. The CDR3 protein is CASSETSGRGQFF. CDR3 nucleotides: TGTGCCAGCAGTGAGACTAGCGGGAGAGGGCAGTTCTTC.

This clonotype showed up many times. The rearrangement links TRBV7-3 to TRBJ2-1; possibly TRBD2 for D (6 bases). V was shortened by 2 bases and J by 7 bases, with 12 bases between the two germline ends. The germline gives CDR1 SGHTA, CDR2 FQGTGA. The CDR3 extends over 14 amino acids. CDR3 amino acids: CASSLGTSSNEQFF. CDR3 coding DNA: TGTGCCAGCAGCTTAGGGACTTCCTCTAATGAGCAGTTCTTC.

This clonotype came up a few times. The V call is TRBV24-1, the J call TRBJ1-3; a possible D gene is TRBD1 (6 bases). The germline gives CDR1 KGHDR, CDR2 SFDVKD. This CDR3 region has 16 residues. Trimming took off 3 bases at V and 1 base at J, with 12 bases between the two ends. The CDR3 reads CATSDPRGRSGNTIYF. The CDR3 coding sequence is TGTGCCACCAGTGATCCCAGGGGCAGATCTGGAAACACCATATATTTT.

This clonotype was counted many times. The chain has TRBV18 and TRBJ1-3; D is possibly TRBD1 (5 bases). Per the germline V gene, CDR1 is KGHSH and CDR2 is LQKENI. Trimming removed 2 bases at V and 0 bases at J, with 11 bases between. The CDR3 is made up of 16 amino acids. The CDR3 DNA follows: TGTGCCAGCTCACCATCCCAGGGTCACTCTGGAAACACCATATATTTT. Translated: CASSPSQGHSGNTIYF.

This sequence joins TRBV11-2 and TRBJ1-4; 7 nucleotides align to TRBD1. This CDR3 is built from 16 residues. Germline CDR1 reads SGHAT; CDR2 reads FQNNGV. Trimming at V came to 2 bases and at J to 7 bases, leaving 10 bases not matched to a gene. CDR3 region: CASSLPTGWILEKLFF. CDR3 DNA sequence: TGTGCCAGCAGCTTACCGACAGGGTGGATCCTTGAAAAACTGTTTTTT.

At least ten counts were recorded for this clonotype. The V and J genes are TRBV20-1 and TRBJ1-4, with TRBD1 matching 9 bases. There are 14 residues in the CDR3. CDR1 is DFQATT and CDR2 is SNEGSKA in the germline V gene (reference sequence). After removal of 2 bases from V and 7 bases from J, the junction contained 5 bases not matched to a gene. CDR3 DNA sequence: TGCAGTGCTAGACCGGGGACAGGGACTGAAAAACTGTTTTTT. Encoded protein: CSARPGTGTEKLFF.

Note on this clonotype: This likely stems from a read error, as it lies one base from a far larger clone. The J gene is TRBJ2-7, the V gene TRBV27, with a possible D match to TRBD2 (7 bases). CDR1 and CDR2 from the germline V gene are MNHEY and SMNVEV (reference sequence). The CDR3 spans 14 residues. The V end was cut by 4 bases, the J end by 7 bases, with 17 bases between. The CDR3 loop reads CASSSPRGLREQYF. In DNA form, the CDR3 reads TGTGCCAGCAGTTCCCCCAGGGGACTACGTGAGCAGTACTTC.

This clonotype was recorded many times. The rearrangement links TRBV15 to TRBJ2-1; 14 nucleotides align to TRBD2. CDR3 length: 19 amino acids. V was pared by 3 bases and J by 4 bases, with 11 bases of the junction left unmatched. Germline CDR1 reads LNHNV; CDR2 reads YYDKDF (reference sequence). CDR3: CATSSMGLAGERRYNEQFF. CDR3 in DNA: TGTGCCACCAGCAGCATGGGACTAGCGGGAGAGAGGAGGTACAATGAGCAGTTCTTC. Based on the CDR3 plus reference TRBV15 and TRBJ2-1, the full variable domain is DAMVIQNPRYQVTQFGKPVTLSCSQTLNHNVMYWYQQKSSQAPKLLFHYYDKDFNNEADTPDNFQSRRPNTSFCFLDIRSPGLGDTAMYLCATSSMGLAGERRYNEQFFGPGTRLTVL.

In this sample, this clonotype turned up many times. Because the CDR3 is missing its conserved closing phenylalanine or tryptophan, this is likely a read error. The DNA is omitted, as the CDR3 cannot be located on it reliably, and the CDR3 follows TCRdb's listing. This CDR3 is CASSEALQRDPPAFL. The V call is TRBV2, the J call TRBJ2-5; the table's D gene call, TRBD1, was not cross checked with the DNA. Inclusive of both ends, the CDR3 amounts to 15 amino acids. From germline, CDR1 is SNHLY and CDR2 FYNNEI.

The rearrangement joins TRBV11-2 to TRBJ1-4; 7 nucleotides line up with TRBD1. Germline V gene sequence: CDR1 SGHAT, CDR2 FQNNGV. V lost 5 bases and J lost 3; bases outside the gene matches: 6. The CDR3 totals 15 residues. In nucleotides, the CDR3 is TGTGCCAGCAGCGCCGACCAGGGGGCTAATGAAAAACTGTTTTTT. It codes for CASSADQGANEKLFF.

This clonotype was counted many times. The chain carries TRBV10-3 and TRBJ2-1; D perhaps matches TRBD2 (6 bases). This CDR3 has 14 amino acids. Germline CDR1 reads ENHRY; CDR2 reads SYGVKD. Trimming left V 2 bases short and J 8 bases short, with 13 bases between. The DNA for the CDR3 is TGTGCCATCAGTGAGCGAGCGGGTTTTGATGAGCAGTTCTTC. This translates into CAISERAGFDEQFF.

This sequence joins TRBV11-1 and TRBJ2-7; TRBD1 or TRBD2 may be the D gene (5 bases each). Germline CDR1 reads SGHAT; CDR2 reads FQDESV (reference sequence). The CDR3 is made up of 14 amino acids. Trimming removed 1 base at V and 4 bases at J, with 11 bases between. The CDR3 sequence is CASSLGGTLYEQYF. In nucleotides, the CDR3 is TGTGCCAGCAGCTTAGGTGGGACCTTATACGAGCAGTACTTC.